This TCR beta chain was identified during a study of control samples from healthy donors and cancer patients. CDR1 is MNHEY and CDR2 is SVGAGI in the germline V gene. The CDR3 extends over 14 amino acids. The V gene end was trimmed by 6 bases and the J gene end by 1 base; junction bases not matched to a gene: 4. Sequenced by immunoSEQ multiplex PCR; TCRdb stores in-frame clones only, minus some. Of tens of thousands of clones detected, about 88% appear once; the ten largest clones hold approximately 15%. Sample: blood. The chain has TRBV6-5 and TRBJ1-2, with TRBD1 identical over 8 bases. This TCR was sampled from a woman aged 65 to 85 in good health. The CDR3 protein is CASRKTGVNYGYTF. The CDR3 DNA reads as TGTGCCAGCAGGAAGACAGGGGTTAACTATGGCTACACCTTC.